The 27 T cell receptor beta chains reported below all come from one sample, sequenced in a study of regulatory T cells in long-lasting Graves disease. Building of the TCR beta libraries involved iRepertoire HTBI primers and Arm-PCR of CDR3 regions. TCRdb re-derived calls from the multiplex PCR reads in MiXCR, one entry per CDR3 protein. The table includes 600,000 to 850,000 distinct CDR3 sequences, 30% detected once. Time point of the sample: persistent/refractory GD, antithyroid drugs over 5 years with positive TRAb. Following extraction of RNA from PBMCs, that RNA was used to make the TCR library. Sample: peripheral blood mononuclear cells (PBMCs), taken when the disease was refractory, from a patient treated with antithyroid drugs. Receptor source: a female donor with Graves disease.

The chain has TRBV7-9 and TRBJ2-5, with D possibly being TRBD1 or TRBD2 (5 bases each). Trimming removed 4 bases from V and 1 base from J, with 13 bases in between. The length of the CDR3 is 15 residues. Germline V gene lookup returns CDR1 SEHNR and CDR2 FQNEAQ (reference sequence). The CDR3 nucleotides read TGTGCCAGCAGCTATCCGGGACGGCGCCAAGAGACCCAGTACTTC. It specifies CASSYPGRRQETQYF.

The rearrangement links TRBV7-9 to TRBJ1-1; 7 bases agree with TRBD1. This CDR3 is built from 16 residues. Trimming at V came to 3 bases and at J to 3 bases, leaving 10 bases not matched to a gene. Germline-derived CDR1 and CDR2 are SEHNR and FQNEAQ (reference sequence). The CDR3 region is CASSFRFDRADTEAFF. The CDR3 DNA is TGTGCCAGCAGCTTTCGATTCGACAGGGCGGACACTGAAGCTTTCTTT.

V is TRBV19 and J is TRBJ1-1; tentatively, D is TRBD1 (6 bases). Looked up from germline, CDR1 is LNHDA and CDR2 is SQIVND (reference sequence). CDR3 length: 15 residues. Between the trimmed V and J ends, which lost 4 bases and 0 bases, there was a span of 12 bases. Here the CDR3 reads CASSTSGHLNTEAFF. DNA of the CDR3: TGTGCCAGTAGTACCTCGGGACATCTGAACACTGAAGCTTTCTTT.

This chain joins TRBV5-1 and TRBJ2-5; 10 nucleotides line up with TRBD2. The germline V gene encodes CDR1 SGHRS and CDR2 YFSETQ. V lost 0 bases, J lost 4 bases, and 6 bases stayed unmatched. CDR3 size: 16 residues. The CDR3 sequence: CASSLAGLAGAETQYF. Written as DNA, the CDR3 is TGCGCCAGCAGCTTGGCCGGCCTAGCGGGAGCAGAGACCCAGTACTTC. Drawing the rest from reference TRBV5-1 and TRBJ2-5, the complete variable domain is KAGVTQTPRYLIKTRGQQVTLSCSPISGHRSVSWYQQTPGQGLQFLFEYFSETQRNKGNFPGRFSGRQFSNSRSEMNVSTLELGDSALYLCASSLAGLAGAETQYFGPGTRLLVL.

As to this clonotype: Just one base apart from a much larger clone, this may be a read error. In DNA, the CDR3 is TGTGCCAGCCCCCTAGAGGTGGCTCGAGAGACCCAGTACTTC. Protein sequence: CASPLEVARETQYF. This rearrangement joins TRBV11-2 to TRBJ2-1; D uncertain. Gene TRBJ2-5 matches the end of the DNA better, so the J call may be wrong. Germline CDR1 is SGHAT and CDR2 is FQNNGV. This CDR3 is 14 amino acids long.

In this sample, this clonotype turned up many times. The genes are TRBV5-4 and TRBJ1-5; D unclear. This CDR3 is built from 15 residues. The germline V gene has CDR1 SGHNT and CDR2 YYREEE (reference sequence). V gave up 0 bases and J gave up 0 bases, with 7 bases separating them. This CDR3 reads CASSLGPYSNQPQHF. The CDR3 DNA reads TGTGCCAGCAGCTTGGGACCTTATAGCAATCAGCCCCAGCATTTT.

The chain uses TRBV7-6 and TRBJ2-3; D might be TRBD2 (5 bases). Germline V gives CDR1 SGHVS, CDR2 FNYEAQ. Trimming left V 4 bases short and J 0 bases short, with 17 bases between. The CDR3 is 17 residues long. The CDR3 region has the DNA TGTGCCAGCAGCTCGCTTTTGGGAGTGGGGAGCACAGATACGCAGTATTTT. Protein product: CASSSLLGVGSTDTQYF.

This clonotype was observed a few times. The V gene is TRBV24-1, the J gene TRBJ2-5; 7 nucleotides align to TRBD1. Germline V gives CDR1 KGHDR, CDR2 SFDVKD. Trimming at V came to 3 bases and at J to 1 base, leaving 7 bases not matched to a gene. The CDR3 totals 16 residues. The DNA of the CDR3 is TGTGCCACCAGTGATCCTGACAGGGACATCCAAGAGACCCAGTACTTC. This encodes CATSDPDRDIQETQYF.

This clonotype turned up a few times. The V gene is TRBV28, the J gene TRBJ1-5; 7 bases fit TRBD1. The V gene's germline CDR1 is MDHEN and CDR2 SYDVKM. The CDR3 is 15 amino acids. Germline trimming cut 6 bases from V and 2 bases from J; bases unmatched to any gene: 7. CDR3 in amino acids: CASSHDRVGNQPQHF. The CDR3 coding sequence is TGTGCCAGCAGCCACGACAGGGTGGGCAATCAGCCCCAGCATTTT.

As DNA, the CDR3 is TGTGCCAGCAGACCCTACGGGACGTCGTATGGCTACACCTTC. This translates into CASRPYGTSYGYTF. The genes are TRBV10-3 and TRBJ1-2, with D possibly being TRBD1 (5 bases). The CDR3 runs 14 residues. Trimming shortened V by 10 bases and J by 5 bases, and 20 bases separated the two germline ends. The germline V gene encodes CDR1 ENHRY and CDR2 SYGVKD.

This clonotype was seen repeatedly, ten times or more. CDR3 sequence (DNA): TGTGCCACCAGCAGAGCTTTAACAGGGGGTACTGAAGCTTTCTTT. It is translated as CATSRALTGGTEAFF. The chain carries TRBV15 and TRBJ1-1; 8 nucleotides line up with TRBD1. The CDR3 loop spans 15 amino acids. Trimming took 1 base from V and 5 from J; bases not matched to a gene: 6. Germline V CDR1 and CDR2: LNHNV, YYDKDF (reference sequence).

The DNA of the CDR3 is TGTGCCAGCAGCCCACCGGGACACCAGAACACTGAAGCTTTCTTT. This gives the protein CASSPPGHQNTEAFF. The chain combines TRBV12-3 or TRBV12-4 with TRBJ1-1, with D maybe TRBD1 (6 bases). Trimming cost V 6 bases and J 1 base, with 15 bases left between them. The CDR3 covers 15 residues.

CDR3 residues: CASSFDMSLYYEQYF. Written as DNA, the CDR3 is TGTGCCAGCAGTTTCGACATGTCACTTTACTACGAGCAGTACTTC. The chain employs TRBV27 and TRBJ2-7; D gene ambiguous. CDR1 and CDR2 (germline): MNHEY, SMNVEV (reference sequence). This CDR3 comprises 15 residues. The ends were cut back, 3 bases at V and 3 bases at J, with 15 bases in the middle.

The gene calls are TRBV5-1 and TRBJ2-1; D call uncertain. From germline, CDR1 is SGHRS and CDR2 YFSETQ. Trimming took 0 bases from V and 6 from J, leaving 7 bases between them. The CDR3 has 13 residues. The chain's CDR3 is CASSLGKSNEQFF. CDR3 coding DNA: TGCGCCAGCAGCTTGGGAAAGAGCAATGAGCAGTTCTTC.

The chain recombines TRBV5-4 with TRBJ1-1, with TRBD1 identical over 10 bases. Germline values: CDR1 SGHNT, CDR2 YYREEE (reference sequence). This CDR3 region has 16 residues. The J segment lost 5 bases and the V segment lost 5 bases, leaving 12 bases of the junction unmatched. The CDR3 DNA is TGTGCCAGCAGGAGCCCGGGACAGGGGTCGAATACTGAAGCTTTCTTT. Encoded protein: CASRSPGQGSNTEAFF.

This chain joins TRBV11-2 and TRBJ2-3; D call uncertain. V lost 4 bases to trimming and J lost 0 bases, with 11 bases between them. CDR3 length: 15 residues. The V gene's germline CDR1 is SGHAT and CDR2 FQNNGV. CDR3 sequence: CASSSRARSTDTQYF. In DNA, the CDR3 is TGTGCCAGCAGCTCTCGGGCCCGGAGCACAGATACGCAGTATTTT.

The sample holds one count of this clonotype. J is TRBJ1-2 and V is TRBV7-6; possible D gene TRBD1, 5 bases. The CDR3 length is 14 residues. Germline-derived CDR1 and CDR2 are SGHVS and FNYEAQ. V was pared by 5 bases and J by 1 base, with 11 bases between. CDR3 region: CASSPWGRNYGYTF. The CDR3 DNA is TGTGCCAGCAGCCCCTGGGGCCGTAACTATGGCTACACCTTC.

V and J are TRBV19 and TRBJ2-7; TRBD2 might be the D (6 bases). V lost 3 bases to trimming and J lost 0 bases, with 6 bases between them. Looked up from germline, CDR1 is LNHDA and CDR2 is SQIVND (reference sequence). CDR3 length: 13 residues. The CDR3 region has the DNA TGTGCCAGTAGTATGGAGGGCTCCTACGAGCAGTACTTC. Its protein is CASSMEGSYEQYF.

This clonotype has only a few counts. This rearrangement joins TRBV29-1 to TRBJ1-1; 7 bases are shared with TRBD1. The CDR3 runs to 13 residues. The germline gives CDR1 SQVTM, CDR2 ANQGSEA. After removal of 4 bases from V and 1 base from J, the junction contained 3 bases not matched to a gene. In nucleotides, the CDR3 is TGCAGCGTTGGGGGGACAGCGAACACTGAAGCTTTCTTT. It codes for CSVGGTANTEAFF. Together with reference TRBV29-1 and TRBJ1-1, the CDR3 gives the full variable domain: SAVISQKPSRDICQRGTSLTIQCQVDSQVTMMFWYRQQPGQSLTLIATANQGSEATYESGFVIDKFPISRPNLTFSTLTVSNMSPEDSSIYLCSVGGTANTEAFFGQGTRLTVV.

This clonotype came up many times. The chain joins TRBV2 to TRBJ2-7, with D possibly being TRBD1 or TRBD2 (5 bases each). Germline CDR1 SNHLY, CDR2 FYNNEI. V was cut by 6 bases and J by 2 bases, with 20 bases left in between. This CDR3 has 16 amino acids. The CDR3 bases are TGTGCCAGCAGGGAAACCCTCCGGGACGTGACCTACGAGCAGTACTTC. Encoded protein: CASRETLRDVTYEQYF.

J is TRBJ1-1 and V is TRBV6-1; TRBD1 might be the D (5 bases). Germline CDR1 MNHNS, CDR2 SASEGT. This CDR3 is built from 14 residues. Trimming cost V 7 bases and J 1 base, with 13 bases left between them. CDR3 in amino acids: CASTRGGKNTEAFF. Written as DNA, the CDR3 is TGTGCCAGCACCCGGGGGGGGAAGAACACTGAAGCTTTCTTT.

Only a few counts were recorded for this clonotype. The V gene is TRBV13, the J gene TRBJ2-5; no clear D. Germline lookup yields CDR1 PRHDT and CDR2 FYEKMQ (reference sequence). This CDR3 has 13 residues. V was trimmed by 5 bases and J by 7 bases, leaving 14 bases between them. CDR3 in DNA: TGTGCCAGCAGCCCCATGGGAATTCGGACCCAGTACTTC. Residues: CASSPMGIRTQYF. The variable domain in full, with the rest retrieved from reference TRBV13 and TRBJ2-5, is AAGVIQSPRHLIKEKRETATLKCYPIPRHDTVYWYQQGPGQDPQFLISFYEKMQSDKGSIPDRFSAQQFSDYHSELNMSSLELGDSALYFCASSPMGIRTQYFGPGTRLLVL.

This chain links TRBV3-1 with TRBJ2-7; D unclear. From germline, CDR1 is LGHDT and CDR2 YNNKEL (reference sequence). Deletions cut 1 base from V and 0 bases from J, with 7 bases between. The CDR3 extends over 14 amino acids. The CDR3 region has the DNA TGTGCCAGCAGCCAAGTTCCGAGCTCCTACGAGCAGTACTTC. It codes for CASSQVPSSYEQYF.

The table lists this clonotype with a few counts. V is TRBV3-1 and J is TRBJ1-2; possible D gene TRBD1, 6 bases. From germline, CDR1 is LGHDT and CDR2 YNNKEL (reference sequence). The CDR3 has 16 amino acids. With 5 bases removed from V and 0 bases from J, the gap between germline ends came to 16 bases. The CDR3 reads CASSTKTGKANYGYTF. CDR3 DNA sequence: TGTGCCAGCAGCACCAAAACAGGGAAAGCTAACTATGGCTACACCTTC.

The V gene is TRBV14, the J gene TRBJ1-2; no definite D call. The germline V gene encodes CDR1 SGHDN and CDR2 FVKESK. The CDR3 sequence is 13 residues long. V was shortened by 0 bases and J by 6 bases, with 8 bases between the two germline ends. CDR3 in DNA: TGTGCCAGCAGCCAAGATAGACACCATGGCTACACCTTC. Translating gives CASSQDRHHGYTF.

This chain uses TRBV6-2 or TRBV6-3 with TRBJ2-7, with TRBD1 matching over 7 bases. The CDR3 length is 14 residues. V shed 6 bases, J shed 4 bases, and the junction held 9 bases outside the gene matches. Germline V gives CDR1 MNHEY, CDR2 SVGEGT. The CDR3 nucleotides read TGTGCCAGCAGAAGACAGGGATCGGGATACGAGCAGTACTTC. Its translation is CASRRQGSGYEQYF.

This sequence joins TRBV6-5 and TRBJ2-7, with 7 bases that match TRBD1. Germline-derived CDR1 and CDR2 are MNHEY and SVGAGI. J lost 5 bases, V lost 4 bases, and 8 bases had no gene match. The CDR3 has 14 amino acids. The CDR3 DNA reads TGTGCCAGCAGTTCCACGCATACAGGGGACGAGCAGTACTTC. It encodes CASSSTHTGDEQYF.